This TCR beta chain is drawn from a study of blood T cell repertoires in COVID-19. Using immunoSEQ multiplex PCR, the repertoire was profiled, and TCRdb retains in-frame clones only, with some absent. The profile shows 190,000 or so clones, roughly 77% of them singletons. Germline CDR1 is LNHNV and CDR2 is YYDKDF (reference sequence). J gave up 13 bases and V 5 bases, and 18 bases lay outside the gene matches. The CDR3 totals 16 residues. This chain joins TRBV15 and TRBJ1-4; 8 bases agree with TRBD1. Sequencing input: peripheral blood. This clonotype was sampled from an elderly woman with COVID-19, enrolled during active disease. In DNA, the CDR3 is TGTGCCACCAGCCGTATATCAGGGGGCGCAAGAAAAAGACTGTTTTTT. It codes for CATSRISGGARKRLFF.